This TCR beta chain was found in a study of blood T cell repertoires in COVID-19. For the study at large: Sample material is recorded as cDNA or gDNA derived from T cells, B-cell-depleted T cells, or PBMCs.

Assay used: immunoSEQ multiplex PCR; TCRdb lists only in-frame clones, some missing. The profile shows roughly 250,000 clones, 80% to 90% of them singletons. The germline V gene has CDR1 MNHNY and CDR2 SVGAGI (reference sequence). The ends lost 5 bases at V and 2 bases at J; junction bases unmatched: 5. The CDR3 length is 15 residues. This chain uses TRBV6-6 with TRBJ1-2; 10 bases are shared with TRBD1. This TCR was sampled from a woman between 70 and 85 years old with acute or convalescent COVID-19. Sequenced: peripheral blood. CDR3 sequence reads: CASSNRQGANYGYTF. CDR3 nucleotides: TGTGCCAGCAGTAATAGACAGGGGGCCAACTATGGCTACACCTTC.